This T cell receptor beta chain came from a study of persistence of HIV-infected CD4 T cells. This was the immunoSEQ version 4 assay in survey mode. TCRdb keeps only in-frame clones here, not all; method: immunoSEQ multiplex PCR. The sample lists 40,000 or so clones; about 89% were seen once. The V end lost 0 bases, the J end lost 6 bases, and 8 bases lay between the germline ends. The CDR3 is 13 amino acids. CDR1 and CDR2 (germline): MNHEY, SMNVEV (reference sequence). About this clone itself: Its target is unknown.

Nonspecific anti-CD3/anti-CD28 bead stimulation represents the broad CD4+ T cell repertoire. Sorting of responding CD4+ T cells relied on upregulated CD40 ligand together with CD69. The TCR sequence derives from an adult man with HIV who was CMV-seropositive. The sample was CD4+ T cells sorted from PBMCs after approximately 19-hour stimulation, taken from a patient who received antiretroviral therapy. V gene TRBV27 combines with J gene TRBJ1-1; TRBD1 might be the D (5 bases). CDR3 sequence: CASSLSGGAEAFF. For the CDR3, the DNA is TGTGCCAGCAGTTTATCTGGGGGAGCTGAAGCTTTCTTT.